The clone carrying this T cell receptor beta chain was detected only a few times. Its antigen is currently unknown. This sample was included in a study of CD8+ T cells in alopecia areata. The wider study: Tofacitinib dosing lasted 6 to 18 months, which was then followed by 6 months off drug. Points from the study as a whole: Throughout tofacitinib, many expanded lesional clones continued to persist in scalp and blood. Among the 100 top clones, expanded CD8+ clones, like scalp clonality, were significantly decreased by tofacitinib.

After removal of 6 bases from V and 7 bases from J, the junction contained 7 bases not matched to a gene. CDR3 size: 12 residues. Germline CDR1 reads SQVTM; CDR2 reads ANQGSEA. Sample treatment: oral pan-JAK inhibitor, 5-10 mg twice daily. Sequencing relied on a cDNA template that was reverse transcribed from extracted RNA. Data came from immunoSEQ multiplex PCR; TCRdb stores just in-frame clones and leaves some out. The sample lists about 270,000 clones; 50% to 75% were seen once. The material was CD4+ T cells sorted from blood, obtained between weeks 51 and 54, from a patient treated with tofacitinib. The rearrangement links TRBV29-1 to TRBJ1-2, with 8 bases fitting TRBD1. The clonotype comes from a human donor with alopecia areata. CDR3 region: CSVRQGRSGYTF. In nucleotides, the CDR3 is TGCAGCGTGAGACAGGGGCGGAGTGGCTACACCTTC.